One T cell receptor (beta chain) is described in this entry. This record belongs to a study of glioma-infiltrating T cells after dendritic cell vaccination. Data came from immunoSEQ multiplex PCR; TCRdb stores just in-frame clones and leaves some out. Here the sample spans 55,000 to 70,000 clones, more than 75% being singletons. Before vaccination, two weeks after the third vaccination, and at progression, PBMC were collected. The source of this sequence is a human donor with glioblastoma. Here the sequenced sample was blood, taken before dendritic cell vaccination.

The CDR3 DNA reads as TGTGCCAGCAGCCTTCGAGATGGACAGGGCTACGAGCAGTACTTC. Its protein is CASSLRDGQGYEQYF. The chain carries TRBV11-3 and TRBJ2-7; 8 bases map to TRBD1. Germline V gene sequence: CDR1 SGHNT, CDR2 YENEEA. V shed 5 bases and J 3 bases; nucleotides not matched to a gene: 9. The CDR3 runs to 15 residues.